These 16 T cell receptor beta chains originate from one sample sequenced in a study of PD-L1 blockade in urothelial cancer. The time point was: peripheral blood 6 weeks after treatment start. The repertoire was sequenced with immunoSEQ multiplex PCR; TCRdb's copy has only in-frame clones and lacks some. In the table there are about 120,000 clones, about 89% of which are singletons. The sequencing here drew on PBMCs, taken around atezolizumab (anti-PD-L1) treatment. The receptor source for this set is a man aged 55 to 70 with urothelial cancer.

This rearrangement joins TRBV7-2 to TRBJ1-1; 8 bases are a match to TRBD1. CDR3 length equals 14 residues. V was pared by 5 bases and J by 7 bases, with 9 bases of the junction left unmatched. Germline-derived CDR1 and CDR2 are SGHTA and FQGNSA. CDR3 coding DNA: TGTGCCAGCAGCGTACAGGGGGTTGGTATTGAAGCTTTCTTT. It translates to CASSVQGVGIEAFF.

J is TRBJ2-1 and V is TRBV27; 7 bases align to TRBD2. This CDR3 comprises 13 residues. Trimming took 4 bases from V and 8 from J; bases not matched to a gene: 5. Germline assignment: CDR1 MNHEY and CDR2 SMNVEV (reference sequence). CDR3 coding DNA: TGTGCCAGCAGTTACCCGGGGAGGGATGAGCAGTTCTTC. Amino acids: CASSYPGRDEQFF.

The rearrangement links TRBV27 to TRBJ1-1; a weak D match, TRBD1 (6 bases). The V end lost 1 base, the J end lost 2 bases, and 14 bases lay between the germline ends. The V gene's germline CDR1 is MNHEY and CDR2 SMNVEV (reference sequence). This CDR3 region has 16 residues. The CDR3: CASSLLGAYRNTEAFF. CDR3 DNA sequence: TGTGCCAGCAGTTTATTGGGGGCGTACCGTAACACTGAAGCTTTCTTT.

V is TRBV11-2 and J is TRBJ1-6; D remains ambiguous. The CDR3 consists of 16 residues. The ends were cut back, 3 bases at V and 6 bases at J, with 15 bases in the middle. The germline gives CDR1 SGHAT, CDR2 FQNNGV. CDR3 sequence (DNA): TGTGCCAGCAGCTTGGCCCCGGGAGGACTTAATTCACCCCTCCACTTT. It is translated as CASSLAPGGLNSPLHF.

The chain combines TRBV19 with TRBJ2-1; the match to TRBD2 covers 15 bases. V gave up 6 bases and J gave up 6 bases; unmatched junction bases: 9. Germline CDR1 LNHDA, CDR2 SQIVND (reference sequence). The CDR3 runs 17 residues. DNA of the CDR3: TGTGCCAGTAGCCGGACTAGCGGGGGGGTGAATTCCAATGAGCAGTTCTTC. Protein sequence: CASSRTSGGVNSNEQFF. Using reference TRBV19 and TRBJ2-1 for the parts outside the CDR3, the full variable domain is DGGITQSPKYLFRKEGQNVTLSCEQNLNHDAMYWYRQDPGQGLRLIYYSQIVNDFQKGDIAEGYSVSREKKESFPLTVTSAQKNPTAFYLCASSRTSGGVNSNEQFFGPGTRLTVL.

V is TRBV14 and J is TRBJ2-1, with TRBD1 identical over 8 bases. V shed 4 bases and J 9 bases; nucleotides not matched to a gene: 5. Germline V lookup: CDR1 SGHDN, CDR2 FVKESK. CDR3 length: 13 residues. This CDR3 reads CASSPDRATEQFF. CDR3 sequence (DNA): TGTGCCAGCAGCCCGGACAGGGCCACTGAGCAGTTCTTC.

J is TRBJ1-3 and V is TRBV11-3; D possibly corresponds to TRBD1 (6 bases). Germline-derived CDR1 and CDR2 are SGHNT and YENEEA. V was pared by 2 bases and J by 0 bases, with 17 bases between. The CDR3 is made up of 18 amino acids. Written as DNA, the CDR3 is TGTGCCAGCAGCTTACGCCCCCCAGGGGTACCCTCTGGAAACACCATATATTTT. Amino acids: CASSLRPPGVPSGNTIYF.

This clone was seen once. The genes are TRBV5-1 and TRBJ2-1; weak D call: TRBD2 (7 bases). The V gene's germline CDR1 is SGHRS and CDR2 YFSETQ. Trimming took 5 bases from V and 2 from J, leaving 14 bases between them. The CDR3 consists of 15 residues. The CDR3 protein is CASRVSGGAYNEQFF. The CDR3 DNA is TGCGCCAGCAGGGTATCGGGGGGCGCCTACAATGAGCAGTTCTTC.

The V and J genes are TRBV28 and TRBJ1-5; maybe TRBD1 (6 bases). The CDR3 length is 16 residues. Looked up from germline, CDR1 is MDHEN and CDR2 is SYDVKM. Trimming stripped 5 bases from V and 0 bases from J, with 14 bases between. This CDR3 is CASSAHRDLSNQPQHF. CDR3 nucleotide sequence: TGTGCCAGCAGTGCCCACAGGGATCTTAGCAATCAGCCCCAGCATTTT.

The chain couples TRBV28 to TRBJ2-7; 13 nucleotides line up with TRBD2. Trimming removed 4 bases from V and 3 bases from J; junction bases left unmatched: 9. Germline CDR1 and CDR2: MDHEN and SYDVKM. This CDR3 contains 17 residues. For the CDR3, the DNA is TGTGCCAGCAGTTCTACTAGCGGGAGGGCCGCTCGCTACGAGCAGTACTTC. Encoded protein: CASSSTSGRAARYEQYF.

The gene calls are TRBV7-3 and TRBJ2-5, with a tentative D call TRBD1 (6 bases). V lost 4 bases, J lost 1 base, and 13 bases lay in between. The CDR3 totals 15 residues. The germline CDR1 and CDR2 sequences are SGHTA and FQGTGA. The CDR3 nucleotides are TGTGCCAGCAGCTCTCAGGGGACCATCCAAGAGACCCAGTACTTC. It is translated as CASSSQGTIQETQYF.

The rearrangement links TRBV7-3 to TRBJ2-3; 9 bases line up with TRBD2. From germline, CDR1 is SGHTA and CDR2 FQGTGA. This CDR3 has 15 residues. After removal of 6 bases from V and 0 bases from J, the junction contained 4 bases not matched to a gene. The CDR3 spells CASRPSGVSTDTQYF. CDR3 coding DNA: TGTGCCAGCAGACCTAGCGGGGTTAGCACAGATACGCAGTATTTT.

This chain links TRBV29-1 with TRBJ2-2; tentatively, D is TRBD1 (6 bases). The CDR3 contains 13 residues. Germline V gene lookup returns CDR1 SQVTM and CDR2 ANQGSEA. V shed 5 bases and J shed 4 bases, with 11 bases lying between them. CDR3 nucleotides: TGCAGCGTTCATACAGGGTCCACCGGGGAGCTGTTTTTT. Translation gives CSVHTGSTGELFF.

The CDR3 loop reads CASSRQSSTDTQYF. CDR3 nucleotide sequence: TGTGCCAGCAGCCGTCAAAGCTCAACAGATACGCAGTATTTT. The rearrangement uses TRBV9 and TRBJ2-3; D call uncertain. Germline loops: CDR1 SGDLS, CDR2 YYNGEE. The germline V and J ends were trimmed by 4 bases and 3 bases, with 12 bases remaining between them. The CDR3 length is 14 residues. Drawing the rest from reference TRBV9 and TRBJ2-3, the complete variable domain is DSGVTQTPKHLITATGQRVTLRCSPRSGDLSVYWYQQSLDQGLQFLIQYYNGEERAKGNILERFSAQQFPDLHSELNLSSLELGDSALYFCASSRQSSTDTQYFGPGTRLTVL.

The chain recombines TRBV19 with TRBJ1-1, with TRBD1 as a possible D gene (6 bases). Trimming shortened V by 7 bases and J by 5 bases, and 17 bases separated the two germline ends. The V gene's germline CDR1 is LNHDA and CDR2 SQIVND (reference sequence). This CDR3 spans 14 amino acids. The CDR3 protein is CASMEGGTWTEAFF. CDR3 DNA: TGTGCCAGTATGGAGGGGGGGACTTGGACTGAAGCTTTCTTT.

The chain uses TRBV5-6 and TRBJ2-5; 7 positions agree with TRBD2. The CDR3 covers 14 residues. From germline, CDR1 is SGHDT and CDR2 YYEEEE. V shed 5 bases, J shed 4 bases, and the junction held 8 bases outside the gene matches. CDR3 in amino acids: CASRGASGVETQYF. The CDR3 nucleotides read TGTGCCAGCAGGGGAGCCAGCGGGGTAGAGACCCAGTACTTC.